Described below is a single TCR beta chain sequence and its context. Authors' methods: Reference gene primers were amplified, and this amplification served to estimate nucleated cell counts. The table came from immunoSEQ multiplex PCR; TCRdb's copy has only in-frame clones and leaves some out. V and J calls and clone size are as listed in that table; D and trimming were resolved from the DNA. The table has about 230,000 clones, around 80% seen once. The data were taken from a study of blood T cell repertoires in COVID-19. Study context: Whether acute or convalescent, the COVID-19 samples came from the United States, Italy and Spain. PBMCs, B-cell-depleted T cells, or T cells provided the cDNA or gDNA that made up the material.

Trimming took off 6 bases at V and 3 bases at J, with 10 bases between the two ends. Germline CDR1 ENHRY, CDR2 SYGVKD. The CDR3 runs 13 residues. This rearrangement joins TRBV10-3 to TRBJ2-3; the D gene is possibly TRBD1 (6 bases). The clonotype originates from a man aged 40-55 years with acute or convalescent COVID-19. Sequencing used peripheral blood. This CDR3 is CAISQGWTDTQYF. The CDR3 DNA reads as TGTGCCATCAGCCAGGGGTGGACAGATACGCAGTATTTT.